This is a list of T cell receptor beta chains from one sample in a study of blood T cells in healthy people across ages. TCRdb analysed the 5' RACE reads with MiXCR anew, one entry per CDR3 protein. This table has fewer than 2 million distinct CDR3 sequences, around 40% appearing once. Material: blood. These receptors all stem from a human donor in good health. Each CDR3 is given with its conserved first and last residue. The order of the fields is clone size, V gene, J gene, D gene, CDR3 length, CDR3 DNA, CDR3 protein. A D gene is named only where the DNA matches it firmly. The size field is filled for only some rows; it gives once, few, many or a size class.

>.|TRBV12-5|TRBJ2-3|TRBD1|17
TGTGCTAGTGGTTTCGGGACAGGGAGGTGGACCACAGATACGCAGTATTTT
CASGFGTGRWTTDTQYF
>.|TRBV3-1|TRBJ2-5|.|12
TGTGCCAGCAGCCAAATGAGAGAGACCCAGTACTTC
CASSQMRETQYF
>few|TRBV20-1|TRBJ2-7|TRBD2|14
TGCAGTGCTAGGGCCCGGGGGGGCCTCTACGAGCAGTACTTC
CSARARGGLYEQYF
>.|TRBV7-2|TRBJ2-5|TRBD2|14
TGTGCCAGCAGCTTTCCGGGACTAGAAGAGACCCAGTACTTC
CASSFPGLEETQYF
>few|TRBV29-1|TRBJ2-3|.|12
TGCAGCGTTTCAGCTCCTCCAGATACGCAGTATTTT
CSVSAPPDTQYF
>.|TRBV4-1|TRBJ1-2|.|15
TGCGCCAGCAGCCAAGTATTGATGCGGATGGAAGGCTACACCTTC
CASSQVLMRMEGYTF
>few|TRBV10-3|TRBJ1-1|TRBD1|17
TGTGCCATCAGTGAAGGGGGGTTGACAGGGAAGAGCGCTGAAGCTTTCTTT
CAISEGGLTGKSAEAFF
>.|TRBV11-1|TRBJ2-7|TRBD1|14
TGTGCCAGCAGCTTACCCGGGACAGGGGCCGAGCAGTACTTC
CASSLPGTGAEQYF
>.|TRBV12-3/TRBV12-4|TRBJ1-5|TRBD1|16
TGTGCCAGCAGTTTAGTGGTGGGACAGGGCAATCAGCCCCAGCATTTT
CASSLVVGQGNQPQHF
>few|TRBV28|TRBJ2-5|.|16
TGTGCCAGCAATCCCGAGGGGGGCGTTGGACAAGAGACCCAGTACTTC
CASNPEGGVGQETQYF
>.|TRBV9|TRBJ2-1|TRBD2|14
TGTGCCAGCGGAATGGGAGGGAAGTACAATGAGCAGTTCTTC
CASGMGGKYNEQFF
>.|TRBV20-1|TRBJ2-3|.|17
TGCAGTGCTAGAGATGAGGCTAGCGAGACCTACACAGATACGCAGTATTTT
CSARDEASETYTDTQYF
>.|TRBV13|TRBJ1-2|.|17
TGTGCCAGCAGCTTTTCGAATTTTGCCTTAGCTAACTACGGCTACACCTTC
CASSFSNFALANYGYTF
>.|TRBV7-8|TRBJ1-2|.|15
TGTGCCAGCAGCTCGCACGGGACGGTATTCTATGGCTACACCTTC
CASSSHGTVFYGYTF
>.|TRBV10-3|TRBJ1-4|.|13
TGTGCCACCAAGGGTTACCCTAATGAAAAACTGTTTTTT
CATKGYPNEKLFF
>.|TRBV28|TRBJ1-1|.|14
TGTGCCAGCAGTTCTCCGGGGACTCCTTTTGAAGCTTTCTTT
CASSSPGTPFEAFF
>.|TRBV29-1|TRBJ2-3|.|14
TGCAGCGTTGATTGGGGCGGAGGATGGGATACGCAGTATTTT
CSVDWGGGWDTQYF
>few|TRBV7-2|TRBJ1-1|.|12
TGTGCCAGCAGCTTAGTTCACGGTGAAGCTTTCTTT
CASSLVHGEAFF
>.|TRBV7-6|TRBJ2-1|.|13
TGTGCCAGCAGCTTAGTTGAGTACAATGAGCAGTTCTTC
CASSLVEYNEQFF
>many|TRBV4-3|TRBJ2-5|TRBD2|17
TGCGCCAGCAGCCAAGGACTAGCGGGGACAGGTCAAGAGACCCAGTACTTC
CASSQGLAGTGQETQYF
>few|TRBV24-1|TRBJ1-2|.|14
TGTGCCACCCCCAAGGCAGGGTTCGGCTATGGCTACACCTTC
CATPKAGFGYGYTF
>.|TRBV4-3|TRBJ2-2|.|17
TGCGCCAGCAGCCAAGATTGGGCAGGGCGAGACACCGGGGAGCTGTTTTTT
CASSQDWAGRDTGELFF
>few|TRBV7-6|TRBJ2-3|.|15
TGTGCCAGCAGCTTGTTTGCTTCTAGCACAGATACGCAGTATTTT
CASSLFASSTDTQYF
>few|TRBV5-1|TRBJ1-1|TRBD1|15
TGCGCCAGCAGCTTGAAGTTCGACAGGGGAGCTGAAGCTTTCTTT
CASSLKFDRGAEAFF
>.|TRBV7-2|TRBJ2-7|TRBD2|15
TGTGCCAGCAGCTTAGAACTAGCGGGGACTACGAAGCAGTACTTC
CASSLELAGTTKQYF
>.|TRBV5-1|TRBJ1-1|.|14
TGCGCCAGCAACCTCGGGTCGACTCGGACTGAAGCTTTCTTT
CASNLGSTRTEAFF
>.|TRBV6-6|TRBJ1-2|.|13
TGTGCCTTACACGGGGGTTATTTGGGGGGCTACACCTTC
CALHGGYLGGYTF
>.|TRBV5-8|TRBJ1-2|.|17
TGTGCCAGCAGCTTGGAGGACTGGCGCCTGCTTAACTATGGCTACACCTTC
CASSLEDWRLLNYGYTF
>few|TRBV7-9|TRBJ1-2|TRBD1|15
TGTGCCAGCAGCTACGTGGTTGGACAGGGCAATGGCTACACCTTC
CASSYVVGQGNGYTF
>.|TRBV9|TRBJ2-6|.|19
TGTGCCAGCAGCGTAGTCTCGGGGGGCAGCCCCTCTGGGACCAACGTCCTGACTTTC
CASSVVSGGSPSGTNVLTF
>few|TRBV11-3|TRBJ2-4|.|15
TGTGCCAGCAGGGGCCAGGGGGGGCCGAAGAACATTCAGTACTTC
CASRGQGGPKNIQYF